This record concerns one T cell receptor beta chain sequence. These data belong to a study of T cell responses to AZD1222 COVID-19 vaccine. Sequencing was performed with immunoSEQ multiplex PCR; in TCRdb, only in-frame clones are kept and a portion is missing. The sample comprises fewer than 200,000 clones, around 88% of which are singletons, and 11% rests with the top ten. The CDR3 spans 14 residues. V lost 5 bases to trimming and J lost 5 bases, with 16 bases between them. Germline-derived CDR1 and CDR2 are SGHVT and SQSDAQ. This TCR was recovered from an adult who received the AZD1222 COVID-19 vaccine. Sequenced here: peripheral blood, sampled 28 days after the second AZD1222 dose. The chain combines TRBV7-4 with TRBJ2-7, with a weak D call TRBD1 (6 bases). CDR3 sequence reads: CASSPRGLSHEQYF. The CDR3 DNA follows: TGTGCCAGCAGCCCCAGGGGCCTGAGCCACGAGCAGTACTTC.